These 20 T cell receptor beta chains share one sample of origin, sequenced in a study of T cell repertoires in cytomegalovirus infection (dated by TCRdb to about 2019). The run used an Illumina HiSeq 1500. TCRdb's own reprocessing of the public reads used fastp at Q25 and MiXCR and kept productive beta chains. Duplicate CDR3 protein sequences are folded into a single record with the most common DNA and genes. This sample holds fewer than 350,000 distinct CDR3 sequences; around 9.5% were observed only once. The top ten constitute 4.3% of the sample. The sequencing input was PBMCs. The receptors shown here come from a human donor in good health (CMV status not recorded). Some clones in this sample may be carry-over from other donors' samples.

This clonotype was seen only a few times. V usage is TRBV11-2 and J usage is TRBJ2-1; 7 bases map to TRBD1. The V segment lost 0 bases and the J segment 3 bases; nucleotides outside the gene matches: 5. This CDR3 contains 16 residues. The germline gives CDR1 SGHAT, CDR2 FQNNGV. CDR3 coding DNA: TGTGCCAGCAGCTTAGAAGGGACAGCCATCTACAATGAGCAGTTCTTC. The encoded protein is CASSLEGTAIYNEQFF. Full variable domain (missing parts from reference TRBV11-2 and TRBJ2-1): EAGVAQSPRYKIIEKRQSVAFWCNPISGHATLYWYQQILGQGPKLLIQFQNNGVVDDSQLPKDRFSAERLKGVDSTLKIQPAKLEDSAVYLCASSLEGTAIYNEQFFGPGTRLTVL.

This clonotype appeared many times. The chain is built from TRBV7-2 and TRBJ2-5, with D tentatively TRBD1 (6 bases). Per germline, CDR1 SGHTA and CDR2 FQGNSA. The CDR3 loop spans 15 amino acids. V lost 6 bases to trimming and J lost 1 base, with 15 bases between them. Written as DNA, the CDR3 is TGTGCCAGCAGAACATTAGGGGGACCCCAAGAGACCCAGTACTTC. It specifies CASRTLGGPQETQYF.

This clonotype was recorded a few times. J is TRBJ2-3 and V is TRBV29-1; TRBD2 aligns across 10 bases. J was trimmed by 4 bases and V by 6 bases; bases with no gene match: 13. Germline V lookup: CDR1 SQVTM, CDR2 ANQGSEA. The CDR3 runs to 16 residues. The CDR3 nucleotides are TGCAGCGTCGAGTCGGGAGGACTAGCGGACGCAGATACGCAGTATTTT. Its translation: CSVESGGLADADTQYF.

The J gene is TRBJ2-5, the V gene TRBV12-3 or TRBV12-4; D is possibly TRBD2 (6 bases). Trimming took 5 bases from V and 5 from J, leaving 12 bases between them. The CDR3 length is 13 residues. This chain's CDR3 is CASSTLARETQYF. CDR3 bases: TGTGCCAGCAGTACACTAGCCCGGGAGACCCAGTACTTC.

This clonotype was counted ten times or more. The CDR3 loop reads CAISELAGRGGETQYF. The CDR3 DNA follows: TGTGCCATCAGTGAACTAGCGGGGAGGGGAGGAGAGACCCAGTACTTC. The rearrangement joins TRBV10-3 to TRBJ2-5, with 10 bases aligning to TRBD2. Trimming at V came to 3 bases and at J to 4 bases, leaving 8 bases not matched to a gene. Germline CDR1 reads ENHRY; CDR2 reads SYGVKD. The CDR3 runs to 16 residues.

As to this clonotype: One base away lies a much larger clone, so this may be a sequencing read error. V is TRBV6-1 and J is TRBJ2-6; D is perhaps TRBD1 (5 bases). The V gene's germline CDR1 is MNHNS and CDR2 SASEGT. The V end lost 2 bases, the J end lost 8 bases, and 22 bases lay between the germline ends. The CDR3 has 18 residues. The CDR3 DNA sequence: TGTGCCAGCAGTGAATTTGGGGTAGGAACTCTGGGGCCCAACGTCCTGACTTTC. This codes for CASSEFGVGTLGPNVLTF.

V usage is TRBV2 and J usage is TRBJ2-2, with D tentatively TRBD1 or TRBD2 (5 bases each). The CDR3 spans 13 residues. The V end was cut by 0 bases, the J end by 7 bases, with 6 bases between. Germline-derived CDR1 and CDR2 are SNHLY and FYNNEI. The CDR3 DNA sequence: TGTGCCAGCAGTGAAGCGAGGGGCGGGGAGCTGTTTTTT. Protein sequence: CASSEARGGELFF.

Many counts were recorded for this clonotype. The genes are TRBV7-2 and TRBJ2-1; tentative D call: TRBD2 (7 bases). CDR3 size: 13 residues. Germline loops: CDR1 SGHTA, CDR2 FQGNSA. Here the CDR3 DNA reads TGTGCGGGGGGGGCGGGACTCTACAATGAGCAGTTCTTC. It specifies CAGGAGLYNEQFF.

This clonotype was seen a few times. The rearrangement joins TRBV4-1 to TRBJ2-7, with TRBD2 matching over 12 bases. J lost 4 bases, V lost 2 bases, and 3 bases had no gene match. The CDR3 totals 15 residues. Looked up from germline, CDR1 is MGHRA and CDR2 is YSYEKL. The CDR3 region has the DNA TGCGCCAGCAGCCAAAATCTAGCGGGAGGGTACGAGCAGTACTTC. Protein sequence: CASSQNLAGGYEQYF.

The J gene is TRBJ1-4, the V gene TRBV7-2; D may be TRBD1 (6 bases). Trimming removed 4 bases at V and 5 bases at J, with 8 bases between. This CDR3 has 13 residues. Per germline, CDR1 SGHTA and CDR2 FQGNSA. CDR3: CASSSDRNEKLFF. Written as DNA, the CDR3 is TGTGCCAGCAGCTCCGACAGGAATGAAAAACTGTTTTTT.

This clonotype appeared a few times. The chain couples TRBV28 to TRBJ1-5; a weak D match, TRBD1 (5 bases). Trimming removed 6 bases at V and 7 bases at J, with 16 bases between. The germline V gene encodes CDR1 MDHEN and CDR2 SYDVKM. This CDR3 has 14 amino acids. CDR3 coding DNA: TGTGCCAGCAGAACGAGCCAGGGTGGGCAGCCCCAGCATTTT. It yields the protein CASRTSQGGQPQHF.

This clonotype came up many times. The rearrangement uses TRBV9 and TRBJ2-6, with D possibly being TRBD1 or TRBD2 (5 bases each). The CDR3 sequence is 16 residues long. Germline CDR1 is SGDLS and CDR2 is YYNGEE. V was clipped by 2 bases and J by 1 base, with 10 bases between them. This CDR3 is CASSVVGASGANVLTF. CDR3 coding DNA: TGTGCCAGCAGCGTCGTCGGGGCGTCTGGGGCCAACGTCCTGACTTTC.

In this sample, this clonotype turned up a few times. The chain couples TRBV15 to TRBJ2-7; 8 bases align to TRBD1. The junction had 6 bases not matched to a gene; V was cut back by 0 bases and J by 2 bases. This CDR3 comprises 16 residues. Germline-derived CDR1 and CDR2 are LNHNV and YYDKDF (reference sequence). CDR3 in amino acids: CATSRDVRTGTYEQYF. CDR3 nucleotide sequence: TGTGCCACCAGCAGAGATGTGCGGACAGGGACCTACGAGCAGTACTTC.

V is TRBV28 and J is TRBJ2-2; the D gene is possibly TRBD1 (5 bases). The V end lost 11 bases, the J end lost 4 bases, and 14 bases lay between the germline ends. The CDR3 has 13 amino acids. Germline loops: CDR1 MDHEN, CDR2 SYDVKM. The CDR3 region is CAVGAGSTGELFF. CDR3 sequence (DNA): TGTGCCGTAGGGGCAGGGTCCACCGGGGAGCTGTTTTTT.

J is TRBJ2-7 and V is TRBV6-2 or TRBV6-3; D possibly corresponds to TRBD1 (6 bases). V lost 7 bases and J 4 bases, leaving 32 bases between the germline ends. CDR1 is MNHEY and CDR2 is SVGEGT in the germline V gene. CDR3 length: 19 residues. The CDR3 spells CASKTWPPTGRADQYEQYF. CDR3 coding DNA: TGTGCCAGCAAGACCTGGCCCCCAACAGGGCGCGCAGATCAGTACGAGCAGTACTTC.

On this clonotype: Possible read error: a much larger clone is one base away. The chain uses TRBV10-3 and TRBJ1-2; perhaps TRBD1 as D (5 bases). The CDR3 totals 14 residues. Looked up from germline, CDR1 is ENHRY and CDR2 is SYGVKD. In DNA form, the CDR3 reads TGTGCCACCCGCGGGGCGGGAACTAACTATGGCTTCACCTTC. It yields the protein CATRGAGTNYGFTF.

This clonotype occurred many times. This chain links TRBV7-6 with TRBJ2-7; 9 nucleotides agree with TRBD2. Trimming at V came to 0 bases and at J to 5 bases, leaving 2 bases not matched to a gene. The CDR3 contains 14 residues. Germline lookup yields CDR1 SGHVS and CDR2 FNYEAQ. CDR3 amino acids: CASSLASGSNEQYF. CDR3 DNA: TGTGCCAGCAGCTTAGCTAGCGGGAGTAACGAGCAGTACTTC.

This clonotype came up a few times. This chain joins TRBV7-2 and TRBJ2-7; 15 positions match TRBD2. CDR1 SGHTA and CDR2 FQGNSA come from the germline V gene. The CDR3 runs 17 residues. J lost 7 bases, V lost 4 bases, and 11 bases had no gene match. CDR3 region: CASSSPGLAGGMGEQYF. Written as DNA, the CDR3 is TGTGCCAGCAGCTCCCCGGGACTAGCGGGGGGAATGGGGGAGCAGTACTTC.

The J gene is TRBJ2-2, the V gene TRBV12-3 or TRBV12-4; 7 nucleotides align to TRBD1. CDR3 size: 15 residues. Trimming took 6 bases from V and 2 from J; bases not matched to a gene: 6. CDR3 amino acids: CASSADRVNTGELFF. The CDR3 DNA is TGTGCCAGCAGCGCCGACAGGGTAAACACCGGGGAGCTGTTTTTT.

This clonotype was seen many times. J is TRBJ2-5 and V is TRBV6-2 or TRBV6-3; 11 bases are a match to TRBD2. In germline, CDR1 is MNHEY, CDR2 SVGEGT. The CDR3 spans 17 residues. V was clipped by 2 bases and J by 5 bases; unmatched bases: 10. CDR3 sequence: CASSYPSGLAEVETQYF. DNA of the CDR3: TGTGCCAGCAGTTACCCCTCGGGACTAGCGGAGGTGGAGACCCAGTACTTC.